This T cell receptor beta chain derives from a study of CD8+ T cells in alopecia areata. Whole-study context: Tofacitinib therapy lasting 6 to 18 months was followed by 6 months off drug.

Alopecia areata patients gave lesional scalp punch biopsies and peripheral blood samples. Investigators sorted PBMCs to obtain both CD4+ and CD8+ T cells. This clone was counted a single time. The authors extracted RNA and reverse transcribed it into cDNA as the sequencing template. TCRdb's copy holds only in-frame clones and misses some; the assay was immunoSEQ multiplex PCR. The sample carries 150,000 to 200,000 clones, around 71% recorded once. The material sequenced was CD8+ T cells sorted from blood, taken at week 0. The source of this sequence is a human donor with alopecia areata.

CDR3 protein: CATWDPNNEQFF. The CDR3 DNA reads as TGTGCCACCTGGGACCCAAACAATGAGCAGTTCTTC. The J gene is TRBJ2-1, the V gene TRBV6-6; D is perhaps TRBD1 or TRBD2 (5 bases each). V lost 10 bases to trimming and J lost 5 bases, with 12 bases between them. Germline loops: CDR1 MNHNY, CDR2 SVGAGI (reference sequence). The CDR3 is made up of 12 amino acids.